Below are 27 T cell receptor beta chains sequenced from a single sample in a study of blood T cell repertoires in COVID-19. Profiling relied on immunoSEQ multiplex PCR, and the TCRdb table lists in-frame clones only, not all of them. The data show about 160,000 clones, about four fifths seen once. Sequencing was carried out using peripheral blood. The receptors here all came from a woman aged 55-69 years with COVID-19, enrolled during active disease.

This clone was counted only a few times. The rearrangement joins TRBV5-4 to TRBJ1-1, with TRBD1 matching 9 bases. The V and J ends lost 3 bases and 5 bases, in that order; junction bases with no gene match: 5. Germline CDR1 SGHNT, CDR2 YYREEE (reference sequence). The CDR3 has 14 amino acids. CDR3 nucleotides: TGTGCCAGCAGCTATCGGGACAGGGTAACTGAAGCTTTCTTT. It encodes CASSYRDRVTEAFF. Complete variable domain (other parts from reference TRBV5-4 and TRBJ1-1): ETGVTQSPTHLIKTRGQQVTLRCSSQSGHNTVSWYQQALGQGPQFIFQYYREEENGRGNFPPRFSGLQFPNYSSELNVNALELDDSALYLCASSYRDRVTEAFFGQGTRLTVV.

J is TRBJ2-3 and V is TRBV3-1 (or the pseudogene TRBV3-2); 7 positions match TRBD2. The CDR3 contains 16 residues. With 4 bases clipped from V and 8 bases from J, the junction kept 15 bases outside the gene matches. Germline CDR1 is LGHDT and CDR2 is YNNKEL (reference sequence). CDR3 nucleotides: TGTGCCAGCAGCCCCCTGGGAGCGGGGCGAAGTGGTACGCAGTATTTT. Protein: CASSPLGAGRSGTQYF.

This chain joins TRBV7-3 and TRBJ2-1; D is possibly TRBD2 (5 bases). V lost 5 bases and J lost 6, with 14 bases in between. The CDR3 extends over 14 amino acids. The germline gives CDR1 SGHTA, CDR2 FQGTGA. The CDR3 coding sequence is TGTGCCAGCAGCCCCCCGGGGAAGCGCAATGAGCAGTTCTTC. Protein product: CASSPPGKRNEQFF. The full variable domain, rest sourced from reference TRBV7-3 and TRBJ2-1, is GAGVSQTPSNKVTEKGKYVELRCDPISGHTALYWYRQSLGQGPEFLIYFQGTGAADDSGLPNDRFFAVRPEGSVSTLKIQRTERGDSAVYLCASSPPGKRNEQFFGPGTRLTVL.

J is TRBJ1-6 and V is TRBV28; TRBD1 is a possible D gene (5 bases). V shed 5 bases and J shed 7 bases, with 12 bases lying between them. The CDR3 spans 14 residues. CDR1 is MDHEN, CDR2 SYDVKM, per germline. The CDR3 protein is CASSPSRGNSPLHF. The CDR3, as DNA: TGTGCCAGCAGTCCGAGTAGGGGAAATTCACCCCTCCACTTT.

This clone was picked up a small number of times. The same CDR3 arises from other DNA sequences in this sample as well. The CDR3 sequence: CASSQGPLTGELFF. CDR3 nucleotide sequence: TGCGCCAGCAGCCAAGGTCCTCTCACCGGGGAGCTGTTTTTT. V and J are TRBV4-3 and TRBJ2-2; D remains unclear. This CDR3 has 14 amino acids. The V and J ends lost 1 base and 4 bases respectively, with 7 bases between them. Germline V gives CDR1 LGHNA, CDR2 YSLEER.

This clone was counted many times. V is TRBV5-1 and J is TRBJ2-5; TRBD1 is a possible D gene (6 bases). In germline, CDR1 is SGHRS, CDR2 YFSETQ. The germline V and J ends were trimmed by 0 bases and 4 bases, with 13 bases remaining between them. CDR3 length: 15 amino acids. The CDR3 spells CASSLALDSLETQYF. CDR3 bases: TGCGCCAGCAGCTTGGCCCTGGACAGCTTAGAGACCCAGTACTTC.

This sequence joins TRBV29-1 and TRBJ2-3; TRBD2 aligns across 10 bases. CDR3 length equals 14 residues. Per the germline V gene, CDR1 is SQVTM and CDR2 is ANQGSEA. The trim removed 4 bases at V and 4 bases at J, leaving 5 bases unmatched. The CDR3 bases are TGCAGCGTTGGCCTAGCGGGAGATCCAGATACGCAGTATTTT. Translation: CSVGLAGDPDTQYF.

The chain uses TRBV6-5 and TRBJ1-1, with D possibly matching TRBD1 (6 bases). V lost 6 bases to trimming and J lost 1 base, with 12 bases between them. Germline values: CDR1 MNHEY, CDR2 SVGAGI. The CDR3 is 14 amino acids. The CDR3 DNA reads TGTGCCAGCAGCCCCACAGGGACGAACACTGAAGCTTTCTTT. Translated, it gives CASSPTGTNTEAFF.

V gene TRBV5-1 combines with J gene TRBJ1-2; 10 nucleotides match TRBD1. Germline-derived CDR1 and CDR2 are SGHRS and YFSETQ. The ends lost 4 bases at V and 4 bases at J; junction bases unmatched: 4. The CDR3 contains 14 residues. This CDR3 is CASSEGQGIYGYTF. CDR3 sequence (DNA): TGCGCCAGCAGCGAGGGACAGGGGATCTATGGCTACACCTTC.

The chain combines TRBV21-1 with TRBJ1-5; TRBD1 is the table's D call, not checked against the DNA. TRBV21-1 is termed a pseudogene. The CDR3 loop spans 16 amino acids. The CDR3 bases are TGTGCCAGCAGCGCGCGGGACAGGGTTATAGGTCAGCCCCAGCATTTT. It codes for CASSARDRVIGQPQHF.

The V and J genes are TRBV5-4 and TRBJ1-2; 9 positions agree with TRBD1. The ends lost 0 bases at V and 5 bases at J; junction bases unmatched: 8. Germline lookup yields CDR1 SGHNT and CDR2 YYREEE (reference sequence). The length of the CDR3 is 16 residues. CDR3 residues: CASSLASRDRVYGYTF. Written as DNA, the CDR3 is TGTGCCAGCAGCTTGGCCAGCCGGGACAGGGTTTATGGCTACACCTTC.

This clone showed up many times. V gene TRBV29-1 combines with J gene TRBJ2-3; no definite D call. Germline values: CDR1 SQVTM, CDR2 ANQGSEA. CDR3 length: 12 amino acids. The V end was cut by 5 bases, the J end by 1 base, with 7 bases between. The CDR3 sequence is CSVSSGTDTQYF. The CDR3, as DNA: TGCAGCGTTTCCAGCGGCACAGATACGCAGTATTTT.

CDR3 nucleotide sequence: TGTGCCAGCAGCTTGGGTTCTCCCACAGATACGCAGTATTTT. Its protein product is CASSLGSPTDTQYF. The chain couples TRBV5-4 to TRBJ2-3; D is unclear. Per the germline V gene, CDR1 is SGHNT and CDR2 is YYREEE (reference sequence). The length of the CDR3 is 14 residues. The V gene lost 0 bases and the J gene lost 2 bases, with 7 bases spanning the gap.

The chain is built from TRBV7-9 and TRBJ2-2; D is unclear. Per germline, CDR1 SEHNR and CDR2 FQNEAQ (reference sequence). V was clipped by 2 bases and J by 2 bases, with 9 bases between them. CDR3 length: 15 residues. The CDR3, as DNA: TGTGCCAGCAGCTTAAATAGCCCCAACACCGGGGAGCTGTTTTTT. Its protein is CASSLNSPNTGELFF.

This clone appeared a few times. This chain uses TRBV18 with TRBJ2-1; D is unresolved. CDR1 KGHSH and CDR2 LQKENI come from the germline V gene. V lost 3 bases, J lost 5 bases, and 14 bases lay in between. The CDR3 covers 15 residues. CDR3 nucleotide sequence: TGTGCCAGCTCACCTACCCTAGAAGGCAACAATGAGCAGTTCTTC. This gives the protein CASSPTLEGNNEQFF.

This chain links TRBV28 with TRBJ1-2; TRBD1 agrees at 8 bases. Germline CDR1 MDHEN, CDR2 SYDVKM. Unmatched junction bases numbered 4, after V lost 5 bases and J lost 2 bases. The CDR3 extends over 14 amino acids. The CDR3 DNA follows: TGTGCCAGCAGTCCTGGGACAGGCAACTATGGCTACACCTTC. Amino acids: CASSPGTGNYGYTF.

This sequence joins TRBV3-1 (or the pseudogene TRBV3-2) and TRBJ2-7, with 9 bases lining up with TRBD1. Trimming removed 2 bases from V and 3 bases from J; junction bases left unmatched: 8. This CDR3 is built from 16 residues. Germline V gives CDR1 LGHDT, CDR2 YNNKEL (reference sequence). The CDR3 nucleotides are TGTGCCAGCAGCCAAAGGTCGACGACAGGGGGCTACGAGCAGTACTTC. The encoded protein is CASSQRSTTGGYEQYF.

This chain links TRBV6-6 with TRBJ1-3; TRBD1 matches at 9 bases. This CDR3 contains 16 residues. Losses at the gene ends were 4 bases for V and 3 bases for J; bases not matched to a gene: 7. Germline V lookup: CDR1 MNHNY, CDR2 SVGAGI (reference sequence). DNA for the CDR3: TGTGCCAGCAGTTTTGGACAGGGGCGCGATGGAAACACCATATATTTT. It is translated as CASSFGQGRDGNTIYF.

The table lists this clone with a count of one. The rearrangement links TRBV18 to TRBJ2-7, with 7 bases matching TRBD1. The J segment lost 0 bases and the V segment lost 4 bases, leaving 6 bases of the junction unmatched. CDR3 length: 15 amino acids. Germline V gene lookup returns CDR1 KGHSH and CDR2 LQKENI. The CDR3 reads CASSQGAASSYEQYV. The DNA for the CDR3 is TGTGCCAGCTCACAGGGGGCGGCCAGCTCCTACGAGCAGTACGTC.

This chain connects TRBV7-6 to TRBJ1-3, with no clear D. The V gene lost 5 bases and the J gene lost 1 base, with 12 bases spanning the gap. The CDR3 covers 15 residues. Germline lookup yields CDR1 SGHVS and CDR2 FNYEAQ. CDR3 region: CASSHGVGSGNTIYF. For the CDR3, the DNA is TGTGCCAGCAGCCACGGCGTCGGGTCTGGAAACACCATATATTTT. Based on the CDR3 plus reference TRBV7-6 and TRBJ1-3, the full variable domain is GAGVSQSPRYKVTKRGQDVALRCDPISGHVSLYWYRQALGQGPEFLTYFNYEAQQDKSGLPNDRFSAERPEGSISTLTIQRTEQRDSAMYRCASSHGVGSGNTIYFGEGSWLTVV.

This clone was observed a few times. The chain is built from TRBV28 and TRBJ1-1, with D unresolved. Germline V lookup: CDR1 MDHEN, CDR2 SYDVKM. CDR3 size: 13 residues. The V and J ends lost 6 bases and 1 base respectively, with 9 bases between them. CDR3 coding DNA: TGTGCCAGCAGGACTTTGGGGAACACTGAAGCTTTCTTT. This gives the protein CASRTLGNTEAFF.

This clone was seen just once. CDR3 coding DNA: TGTGCCAGCAGCTCCGACAGTCTAAGCAATCAGCCCCAGCATTTT. Protein: CASSSDSLSNQPQHF. The V call is TRBV11-3, the J call TRBJ1-5, with D maybe TRBD1 (5 bases). The CDR3 sequence is 15 residues long. The V end lost 4 bases, the J end lost 1 base, and 11 bases lay between the germline ends. Germline assignment: CDR1 SGHNT and CDR2 YENEEA.

V usage is TRBV6-5 and J usage is TRBJ2-7; D remains unclear. Deletions cut 0 bases from V and 7 bases from J, with 4 bases between. CDR3 length: 11 amino acids. Per germline, CDR1 MNHEY and CDR2 SVGAGI. The CDR3, as DNA: TGTGCCAGCAGTTACTCTACAGAGCAGTACTTC. Protein: CASSYSTEQYF.

The chain uses TRBV7-8 and TRBJ1-3; 7 bases are a match to TRBD1. V lost 4 bases, J lost 4 bases, and 4 bases stayed unmatched. Germline lookup yields CDR1 SGHVS and CDR2 FQNEAQ. The CDR3 length is 14 residues. CDR3 region: CASSSAGGGNTIYF. As DNA, the CDR3 is TGTGCCAGCAGCTCAGCAGGGGGAGGAAACACCATATATTTT.

This chain uses TRBV7-9 with TRBJ1-2; weak D call: TRBD1 (5 bases). Trimming took 1 base from V and 4 from J, leaving 16 bases between them. CDR1 is SEHNR, CDR2 FQNEAQ, per germline (reference sequence). There are 16 residues in the CDR3. CDR3 region: CASSLGLAGLSYGYTF. CDR3 bases: TGTGCCAGCAGCTTAGGATTGGCAGGGTTGAGCTATGGCTACACCTTC.

The V gene is TRBV5-8, the J gene TRBJ2-2, with 11 bases that match TRBD2. V was pared by 2 bases and J by 4 bases, with 4 bases of the junction left unmatched. Germline V CDR1 and CDR2: SGHTS, YDEGEE. This CDR3 contains 16 residues. In DNA, the CDR3 is TGTGCCAGCAGCTTACTAGCGGGAGTTGGCACCGGGGAGCTGTTTTTT. It specifies CASSLLAGVGTGELFF.

The CDR3 loop reads CASSEGSGQENEKLFF. Written as DNA, the CDR3 is TGTGCCAGCAGCGAGGGGTCAGGTCAGGAGAATGAAAAACTGTTTTTT. This chain uses TRBV9 with TRBJ1-4; possible D gene TRBD1, 5 bases. In germline, CDR1 is SGDLS, CDR2 YYNGEE. V dropped 3 bases and J dropped 5 bases, with 17 bases sitting between them. The CDR3 is 16 amino acids.